The clone carrying this T cell receptor beta chain appeared a single time. The data derive from a study of blood T cell repertoires in COVID-19. Study context: Sites in the United States, Italy and Spain provided acute and convalescent COVID-19 samples. T cells, B-cell-depleted T cells, or PBMCs provided the cDNA or gDNA that served as material.

Authors' methods: Amplification from reference gene primers served as the basis for estimated nucleated cell counts. Data came from immunoSEQ multiplex PCR; TCRdb stores just in-frame clones and leaves some out. The D gene and trimming were derived from the DNA, and the V and J assignments and clone size from that table. The data contain roughly 250,000 clones, around three quarters of them seen just once; the ten biggest clones take up about 3.5%. Trimming left V 1 base short and J 4 bases short, with 7 bases between. The CDR3 extends over 13 amino acids. CDR1 is SGHNT and CDR2 is YYREEE in the germline V gene (reference sequence).

The sequenced sample consisted of peripheral blood. This sequence originates from an elderly woman with acute or convalescent COVID-19. The gene calls are TRBV5-4 and TRBJ2-3; maybe TRBD2 (6 bases). The CDR3 sequence is CASSLWEADTQYF. The CDR3 nucleotides read TGTGCCAGCAGCTTGTGGGAGGCAGATACGCAGTATTTT.